One sample yielded the 3 T cell receptor beta chains listed below, sequenced in a study of regulatory T cells in long-lasting Graves disease. HTBI primers from iRepertoire and Arm-PCR of CDR3 regions yielded the TCR beta libraries. Using its own MiXCR run on the multiplex PCR reads, TCRdb lists one record per CDR3 protein. The table shows approximately 310,000 distinct CDR3 sequences, with 15% to 20% occurring only once. Specified time point: newly diagnosed GD, antithyroid drugs for less than 3 months. PBMCs provided the RNA from which the TCR library was made. The sequences come from peripheral blood mononuclear cells (PBMCs), collected at new diagnosis, from a patient treated with antithyroid drugs. All receptors come from a female donor with Graves disease.

The genes are TRBV28 and TRBJ2-7, with a weak D call TRBD1 (5 bases). The CDR3 runs to 14 residues. The V end was cut by 2 bases, the J end by 5 bases, with 13 bases between. Looked up from germline, CDR1 is MDHEN and CDR2 is SYDVKM. CDR3 region: CASSLLGARHEQYF. CDR3 DNA sequence: TGTGCCAGCAGTTTACTAGGGGCTCGCCACGAGCAGTACTTC.

The V call is TRBV20-1, the J call TRBJ2-1, with unresolved D. V lost 3 bases to trimming and J lost 4 bases, with 7 bases between them. The CDR3 has 12 amino acids. Germline CDR1 reads DFQATT; CDR2 reads SNEGSKA (reference sequence). The CDR3 DNA sequence: TGCAGTGCTAGCCAAAATTACAATGAGCAGTTCTTC. It specifies CSASQNYNEQFF.

This clonotype was observed many times. The V and J genes are TRBV28 and TRBJ2-5; 15 bases align to TRBD2. CDR3 size: 16 residues. Losses at the gene ends were 6 bases for V and 4 bases for J; bases not matched to a gene: 6. Per the germline V gene, CDR1 is MDHEN and CDR2 is SYDVKM. The CDR3: CASSKGLAGGAETQYF. For the CDR3, the DNA is TGTGCCAGCAGCAAGGGACTAGCGGGAGGCGCAGAGACCCAGTACTTC.